Below are 16 T cell receptor beta chains sequenced from a single sample in a study of cytomegalovirus exposure and HLA in healthy donors. PCR amplification relied on 60 Vbeta primers (plus 13 Jbeta primers). Here immunoSEQ multiplex PCR was the method, and the copy in TCRdb shows in-frame clones only, minus some. The sample has over 150,000 clones, 75% to 85% seen once. The sample was PBMCs. The receptors originated from a woman under 40 in good health and CMV-seropositive.

The chain links TRBV10-2 to TRBJ1-3, with D maybe TRBD1 (5 bases). CDR1 and CDR2 from the germline V gene are WSHSY and SAAADI. Trimming removed 3 bases at V and 2 bases at J, with 14 bases between. The CDR3 length is 16 residues. CDR3 nucleotides: TGCGCCAGCAGTGAAGACAGTACCTCTCCTGGAAACACCATATATTTT. Its protein product is CASSEDSTSPGNTIYF.

This clone was detected once. V gene TRBV7-2 combines with J gene TRBJ2-7; D gene uncertain. Germline CDR1 is SGHTA and CDR2 is FQGNSA. V lost 1 base and J 4 bases, leaving 11 bases between the germline ends. The CDR3 length is 14 residues. CDR3 sequence: CASSLGARLYEQYF. The CDR3 nucleotides read TGTGCCAGCAGCTTAGGCGCCCGACTGTACGAGCAGTACTTC.

The chain employs TRBV4-3 and TRBJ1-3, with D perhaps TRBD1 (5 bases). CDR1 is LGHNA and CDR2 is YSLEER in the germline V gene. The germline V and J ends were trimmed by 1 base and 0 bases, with 10 bases remaining between them. The length of the CDR3 is 16 residues. The CDR3 nucleotides are TGCGCCAGCAGCCAAGTGCGGGGGACCTCTGGAAACACCATATATTTT. Protein sequence: CASSQVRGTSGNTIYF.

The V and J genes are TRBV2 and TRBJ1-5, with TRBD1 identical over 10 bases. V gave up 6 bases and J gave up 1 base; unmatched junction bases: 6. CDR3 size: 16 residues. CDR1 SNHLY and CDR2 FYNNEI come from the germline V gene. CDR3: CASSPDRGQSNQPQHF. For the CDR3, the DNA is TGTGCCAGCAGCCCCGACAGGGGGCAGAGCAATCAGCCCCAGCATTTT.

This sequence joins TRBV9 and TRBJ2-1; tentative D call: TRBD2 (5 bases). The germline V gene has CDR1 SGDLS and CDR2 YYNGEE. The CDR3 has 16 amino acids. With 0 bases removed from V and 0 bases from J, the gap between germline ends came to 10 bases. CDR3 sequence (DNA): TGTGCCAGCAGCGTAGATGGGAGTAGCTCCTACAATGAGCAGTTCTTC. Translation gives CASSVDGSSSYNEQFF.

The chain recombines TRBV29-1 with TRBJ1-1; D unclear. The CDR3 is made up of 13 amino acids. V dropped 3 bases and J dropped 1 base, with 9 bases sitting between them. Germline V gene lookup returns CDR1 SQVTM and CDR2 ANQGSEA. The CDR3, as DNA: TGCAGCGTTGATCAGGCAGGGAACACTGAAGCTTTCTTT. It codes for CSVDQAGNTEAFF. The complete variable domain, with remaining parts taken from reference TRBV29-1 and TRBJ1-1, reads SAVISQKPSRDICQRGTSLTIQCQVDSQVTMMFWYRQQPGQSLTLIATANQGSEATYESGFVIDKFPISRPNLTFSTLTVSNMSPEDSSIYLCSVDQAGNTEAFFGQGTRLTVV.

The table lists this clone with a count of one. The V call is TRBV5-1, the J call TRBJ2-1; 13 nucleotides line up with TRBD2. V gave up 7 bases and J gave up 7 bases; unmatched junction bases: 5. The germline V gene has CDR1 SGHRS and CDR2 YFSETQ. CDR3 size: 14 residues. The CDR3 spells CASGLAGAKNEQFF. DNA of the CDR3: TGCGCCAGCGGACTAGCGGGAGCGAAAAATGAGCAGTTCTTC.

In DNA, the CDR3 is TGCGCCAGCAGTGAGGGGGGACTTAACTATGGCTACACCTTC. Its protein product is CASSEGGLNYGYTF. The chain is built from TRBV10-2 and TRBJ1-2, with D possibly matching TRBD1 (5 bases). Trimming cost V 2 bases and J 1 base, with 8 bases left between them. This CDR3 comprises 14 residues. Per the germline V gene, CDR1 is WSHSY and CDR2 is SAAADI.

This chain uses TRBV7-7 with TRBJ2-1; 7 bases align to TRBD2. Germline CDR1 and CDR2: SSHAT and FNYEAQ (reference sequence). The CDR3 spans 15 residues. V lost 8 bases to trimming and J lost 7 bases; unmatched junction nucleotides: 14. CDR3 bases: TGTGCCAGCGCCCCCCTGATAGGCGGGAGTAATGAGCAGTTCTTC. Translating gives CASAPLIGGSNEQFF.

The chain links TRBV13 to TRBJ2-7, with 8 bases fitting TRBD2. V trimming: 2 bases; J trimming: 1 base; junction bases outside the gene matches: 7. Germline V gene sequence: CDR1 PRHDT, CDR2 FYEKMQ (reference sequence). CDR3 length: 16 amino acids. This chain's CDR3 is CASSLSRGRISYEQYF. In DNA, the CDR3 is TGTGCCAGCAGCTTATCGCGCGGGAGGATATCCTACGAGCAGTACTTC.

The chain recombines TRBV27 with TRBJ2-5, with 7 bases fitting TRBD2. The CDR3 is 14 amino acids. J was trimmed by 5 bases and V by 5 bases; bases with no gene match: 8. Germline values: CDR1 MNHEY, CDR2 SMNVEV (reference sequence). The DNA of the CDR3 is TGTGCCAGCAGTCCGTCGCTGGGAGGGGAGACCCAGTACTTC. This translates into CASSPSLGGETQYF.

The chain employs TRBV28 and TRBJ2-1; tentatively, D is TRBD1 (6 bases). In germline, CDR1 is MDHEN, CDR2 SYDVKM. The CDR3 totals 14 residues. V shed 5 bases and J shed 0 bases, with 8 bases lying between them. CDR3 nucleotides: TGTGCCAGCAGTCAGGGGAGCTCCTACAATGAGCAGTTCTTC. Encoded protein: CASSQGSSYNEQFF.

V is TRBV27 and J is TRBJ1-5; TRBD1 matches at 8 bases. Germline values: CDR1 MNHEY, CDR2 SMNVEV (reference sequence). The ends lost 0 bases at V and 6 bases at J; junction bases unmatched: 4. CDR3 length equals 15 residues. The CDR3 DNA is TGTGCCAGCAGTTTATCGATCGACAGGGGTCAGCCCCAGCATTTT. Translation gives CASSLSIDRGQPQHF.

The chain joins TRBV11-3 to TRBJ1-3; 7 bases line up with TRBD1. The CDR3 is 14 residues long. The germline gives CDR1 SGHNT, CDR2 YENEEA. The V gene end was trimmed by 1 base and the J gene end by 4 bases; junction bases not matched to a gene: 1. The CDR3 protein is CASSLGTGGNTIYF. CDR3 in DNA: TGTGCCAGCAGCTTAGGGACAGGAGGAAACACCATATATTTT.

The J gene is TRBJ1-4, the V gene TRBV6-6; the match to TRBD1 covers 9 bases. The germline V gene has CDR1 MNHNY and CDR2 SVGAGI (reference sequence). This CDR3 has 15 amino acids. The V gene end was trimmed by 1 base and the J gene end by 8 bases; junction bases not matched to a gene: 5. CDR3: CASSYLDRGGEKLFF. DNA for the CDR3: TGTGCCAGCAGTTACTTGGACAGGGGTGGCGAAAAACTGTTTTTT.

The CDR3 region is CASSHNAKTGANVLTF. The CDR3 DNA sequence: TGTGCCAGCAGCCACAACGCCAAGACTGGGGCCAACGTCCTGACTTTC. V and J are TRBV9 and TRBJ2-6; no clear D gene. In germline, CDR1 is SGDLS, CDR2 YYNGEE. This CDR3 spans 16 amino acids. The V gene lost 4 bases and the J gene lost 2 bases, with 13 bases spanning the gap.